A selection of T cell receptor beta chains follows, all from one sample in a study of PD-L1 blockade in urothelial cancer. Generated by immunoSEQ multiplex PCR, the TCRdb table keeps only in-frame clones and is missing some. This sample carries some 24,000 clones, roughly 83% of them seen once, and the ten largest clones take about 8.9%. This specimen was PBMCs, taken around atezolizumab (anti-PD-L1) treatment. The receptors were sampled from a man aged 70 or older with urothelial cancer. CDR3s include the opening cysteine and the closing phenylalanine or tryptophan. D genes are given only for firm matches. Clone size, where shown, is once, few, many, or a class for clones that have expanded.

d_gene	v_gene	abundance	j_gene	CDR3aa	CDR3nt
TRBD1	TRBV19	NA	TRBJ2-3	CASRTTGGSTDTQYF	TGTGCCAGTAGGACAACAGGGGGAAGCACAGATACGCAGTATTTT
TRBD1	TRBV27	NA	TRBJ1-4	CASSLGQGEEKLFF	TGTGCCAGCAGTTTAGGACAGGGGGAGGAAAAACTGTTTTTT
TRBD2	TRBV27	NA	TRBJ2-7	CASRVTSGATYEQYF	TGTGCCAGCAGGGTGACTAGCGGAGCTACCTACGAGCAGTACTTC
TRBD1	TRBV2	once	TRBJ2-7	CASSSTGQGKYEQYF	TGTGCCAGCAGTTCTACGGGACAGGGGAAATACGAGCAGTACTTC
TRBD2	TRBV7-9	few	TRBJ2-3	CVITTSGRVFTDTQYF	TGTGTCATAACGACAAGCGGGAGAGTCTTCACAGATACGCAGTATTTT
NA	TRBV5-4	NA	TRBJ1-1	CASSLGNRVTNTEAFF	TGTGCCAGCAGCTTGGGTAACAGGGTTACAAACACTGAAGCTTTCTTT
NA	TRBV25-1	NA	TRBJ2-1	CASTMNAETYNEQFF	TGTGCCAGCACCATGAACGCGGAGACCTACAATGAGCAGTTCTTC
NA	TRBV29-1	once	TRBJ2-7	CSVERENYEQYF	TGCAGCGTTGAAAGGGAGAACTACGAGCAGTACTTC
TRBD1	TRBV4-2	few	TRBJ1-4	CASSQGQTNEKLFF	TGTGCCAGCAGCCAGGGACAGACTAATGAAAAACTGTTTTTT
TRBD2	TRBV4-1	NA	TRBJ2-1	CASSQETSGNYNEQFF	TGCGCCAGCAGCCAGGAGACTAGCGGGAACTACAATGAGCAGTTCTTC
NA	TRBV10-1	once	TRBJ2-3	CASTGASDTQYF	TGCGCCAGCACGGGAGCTTCAGATACGCAGTATTTT
NA	TRBV6-1	few	TRBJ1-1	CASSRQQGTEAFF	TGTGCCAGCAGCCGCCAACAGGGAACTGAAGCTTTCTTT
NA	TRBV7-8	once	TRBJ1-1	CASTLMKNTEAFF	TGTGCCAGCACCCTAATGAAAAACACTGAAGCTTTCTTT
TRBD1	TRBV27	NA	TRBJ2-7	CASSSTRTGGPYEQYF	TGTGCCAGCAGTTCAACCCGGACAGGCGGCCCCTACGAGCAGTACTTC
TRBD2	TRBV5-1	NA	TRBJ2-7	CASKGEGLYEQYF	TGCGCCAGCAAAGGGGAGGGTCTCTACGAGCAGTACTTC
TRBD2	TRBV4-1	once	TRBJ2-3	CASSQGGLIAQYF	TGCGCCAGCAGCCAAGGGGGACTAATCGCGCAGTATTTT
TRBD1	TRBV5-1	NA	TRBJ2-7	CASSGDRERDEQYF	TGCGCCAGCAGCGGGGACAGGGAGAGAGACGAGCAGTACTTC
NA	TRBV9	NA	TRBJ1-5	CASSVGPEAGTDQPQHF	TGTGCCAGCAGCGTAGGTCCTGAGGCGGGGACCGATCAGCCCCAGCATTTT
TRBD1	TRBV28	NA	TRBJ1-1	CASSLGQMNTEAFF	TGTGCCAGCAGCCTGGGACAGATGAACACTGAAGCTTTCTTT
NA	TRBV6-1	few	TRBJ1-1	CASSEVDRNTEAFF	TGTGCCAGCAGTGAAGTCGACAGGAACACTGAAGCTTTCTTT
TRBD1	TRBV18	NA	TRBJ2-7	CASSLYGQGAPYEQYF	TGTGCCAGCTCCCTATACGGACAGGGGGCTCCCTACGAGCAGTACTTC
NA	TRBV7-9	NA	TRBJ1-1	CASSLVGERTEAFF	TGTGCCAGCAGCTTAGTTGGGGAGAGGACTGAAGCTTTCTTT